This T cell receptor (beta chain) was captured in a study of molecular identifiers for immune sequencing clone quantification. Study-wide findings and caveats: Reports indicate spiked Jurkat TCR RNA from one cell could be found among roughly 950,000 naive cells. Underestimation of highly expanded clone sizes could arise where identical TCR molecules share a barcode.

This clonotype was counted only a few times. Antigen: not known. The naive CD8 libraries originated from between roughly 20,000 and 1,000,000 sorted cells and drew on 10%, 30% or 50% RNA. Trimming pared 5 bases from V and 0 bases from J, leaving 26 bases between. The CDR3 has 19 amino acids. CDR1 MDHEN and CDR2 SYDVKM come from the germline V gene. MiXCR, run by TCRdb on the PCR reads, gives a single entry per CDR3 protein. The data hold about half a million distinct CDR3 sequences, with 20% to 25% observed a single time. The sample was naive CD8+ T cells from blood, with Jurkat cell RNA spiked in. The sample's subset: FACS-sorted CD8+CD4-CCR7+CD45RA+ naive T cells. This TCR was recovered from a human donor in good health. Some libraries in this study had Jurkat cell RNA spiked in. The rearrangement uses TRBV28 and TRBJ2-7; D is perhaps TRBD1 or TRBD2 (6 bases each). The CDR3 protein is CASSLGGEVGGFSSYEQYF. For the CDR3, the DNA is TGTGCCAGCAGTCTAGGCGGGGAGGTAGGGGGGTTTAGCTCCTACGAGCAGTACTTC. The variable domain in full, with the rest retrieved from reference TRBV28 and TRBJ2-7, is DVKVTQSSRYLVKRTGEKVFLECVQDMDHENMFWYRQDPGLGLRLIYFSYDVKMKEKGDIPEGYSVSREKKERFSLILESASTNQTSMYLCASSLGGEVGGFSSYEQYFGPGTRLTVT.